The following is a T cell receptor beta chain sequence with its context. This entry is derived from a study of blood T cell repertoires in COVID-19. Study information: Samples of COVID-19 (acute and convalescent) were obtained from the United States, Italy and Spain. Sample material is recorded as cDNA or gDNA derived from T cells, B-cell-depleted T cells, or PBMCs.

In the original workflow: Reference gene primer amplification gave nucleated cell count estimates. Data came from immunoSEQ multiplex PCR; TCRdb stores just in-frame clones and leaves some out. V and J calls and clone size are given by that table; D and trimming were obtained from the DNA. Of over 95,000 clones in the sample, about 83% were seen once. This CDR3 spans 13 amino acids. Trimming removed 0 bases at V and 7 bases at J, with 10 bases between. Germline CDR1 reads SGHDT; CDR2 reads YYEEEE. The TCR comes from a man in his 70s with active or convalescent COVID-19. The rearrangement links TRBV5-6 to TRBJ1-2, with D possibly being TRBD1 (6 bases). Sequences were obtained from peripheral blood. CDR3 in amino acids: CASSLVSGVGYTF. The CDR3 region has the DNA TGTGCCAGCAGCTTGGTTTCAGGGGTTGGCTACACCTTC.